This TCR beta chain was identified during a study of identical twins' blood T cells. Per the original data handling: Each library had 2.2 to 3.6 million CDR3 reads and about 85,000 to nearly 500,000 clonotypes. TCRdb called the 5' RACE reads again in MiXCR, with one record for every CDR3 protein. In this record, the V and J calls reflect TCRdb's handling and not the investigators' own analysis. The sample lists 350,000 to 400,000 distinct CDR3 sequences, about 28% occurring once. Likely shared infections and vaccines: all three twin pairs were reared together. This clonotype was counted between two and nine times. This CDR3 has 16 amino acids. Germline values: CDR1 KGHDR, CDR2 SFDVKD. With V trimmed by 2 bases and J by 4 bases, 5 bases remained unmatched.

The sequence was collected from a woman aged 18-49 years in good health. The genes are TRBV24-1 and TRBJ2-3; TRBD1 matches 10 bases. Sample: PBMCs. CDR3 DNA: TGTGCCACCAGTGATTCGCCCGACAGGGGGCCAGATACGCAGTATTTT. It codes for CATSDSPDRGPDTQYF.